The clone carrying this T cell receptor (beta chain) has only a few counts. Its antigen is still unknown. The data derive from a study of beta chain features in type 1 diabetes. Study-wide results and limits: Among patients with Type 1 diabetes, TCRB CDR3s were moderately but significantly shorter in every one of the four CD4+ subsets. Patients' naive, central memory and Treg TCRB repertoires seemed closer to one another than those of healthy donors. For type 1 diabetes patients, VDJ junctions showed fewer insertions and more deletions.

Investigators reverse transcribed all isolated RNA, so they sequenced expressed TCRB transcripts. The table came from immunoSEQ multiplex PCR; TCRdb's copy has only in-frame clones and leaves some out. The data hold 900,000 or so clones, with under 20% observed a single time. The CDR3 has 13 residues. CDR1 is LGHNA, CDR2 YSLEER, per germline. Between the trimmed V and J ends, which lost 2 bases and 6 bases, there was a span of 10 bases. This sequence was found in a woman aged 18-35 years in good health. This sequence joins TRBV4-3 and TRBJ1-2, with D perhaps matching TRBD1 (6 bases). Material: naive CD4+ T cells from blood. CDR3 protein: CASSQIGGHGYTF. The DNA for the CDR3 is TGCGCCAGCAGCCAAATCGGGGGGCATGGCTACACCTTC.